Listed here are 28 T cell receptor beta chains from one sample, sequenced in a study of identifying expanded T cells in peripheral blood. TCRdb's table, derived via immunoSEQ multiplex PCR, lists solely in-frame clones and lacks some. The sample holds some 78,000 clones, 80% to 90% seen once. Material for sequencing was blood. The receptors shown here come from a person aged 18 to 70 in good health.

The chain has TRBV27 and TRBJ1-2, with 12 bases identical to TRBD1. The CDR3 loop spans 15 amino acids. With V trimmed by 1 base and J by 4 bases, 1 base remained unmatched. Germline assignment: CDR1 MNHEY and CDR2 SMNVEV (reference sequence). CDR3 coding DNA: TGTGCCAGCAGTTTATGGGGACAGGGGGCCTATGGCTACACCTTC. It specifies CASSLWGQGAYGYTF.

The V call is TRBV9, the J call TRBJ2-1; 13 bases align to TRBD2. Germline CDR1 SGDLS, CDR2 YYNGEE. CDR3 size: 20 residues. V gave up 1 base and J gave up 1 base; unmatched junction bases: 11. CDR3 sequence reads: CASSVKGGLAGFRSYNEQFF. DNA for the CDR3: TGTGCCAGCAGCGTAAAGGGGGGACTAGCGGGATTTAGGTCCTACAATGAGCAGTTCTTC.

CDR3 residues: CASSYSGLGYYEQYF. CDR3 DNA sequence: TGTGCCAGCAGTTACTCTGGACTTGGGTACTACGAGCAGTACTTC. This chain uses TRBV6-5 with TRBJ2-7; D is possibly TRBD2 (5 bases). This CDR3 has 15 residues. Germline V gene sequence: CDR1 MNHEY, CDR2 SVGAGI. Deletions cut 0 bases from V and 3 bases from J, with 12 bases between.

The chain joins TRBV11-3 to TRBJ2-7; 12 positions match TRBD2. The CDR3 consists of 17 residues. The germline gives CDR1 SGHNT, CDR2 YENEEA. The V segment lost 0 bases and the J segment 3 bases; nucleotides outside the gene matches: 6. This CDR3 is CASSLELAGGPIYEQYF. The CDR3 coding sequence is TGTGCCAGCAGCTTAGAACTAGCGGGAGGACCAATCTACGAGCAGTACTTC.

The gene calls are TRBV29-1 and TRBJ2-7; perhaps TRBD2 as D (5 bases). The CDR3 is 15 amino acids. The V end was cut by 3 bases, the J end by 2 bases, with 17 bases between. CDR1 and CDR2 from the germline V gene are SQVTM and ANQGSEA. Written as DNA, the CDR3 is TGCAGCGTTGATACGTGGGGAGCTCAACCCTACGAGCAGTACTTC. The encoded protein is CSVDTWGAQPYEQYF.

This clone has more than one count but fewer than ten. This chain links TRBV7-2 with TRBJ2-3, with D perhaps being TRBD1 or TRBD2 (5 bases each). Germline values: CDR1 SGHTA, CDR2 FQGNSA. This CDR3 is built from 14 residues. Trimming removed 2 bases at V and 5 bases at J, with 11 bases between. The CDR3 sequence is CASSLNGAEDTQYF. The CDR3 coding sequence is TGTGCCAGCAGCTTAAACGGGGCGGAAGATACGCAGTATTTT.

The chain couples TRBV6-1 to TRBJ2-1; 10 bases are shared with TRBD1. Germline lookup yields CDR1 MNHNS and CDR2 SASEGT. The J segment lost 3 bases and the V segment lost 1 base, leaving 0 bases of the junction unmatched. The length of the CDR3 is 15 residues. For the CDR3, the DNA is TGTGCCAGCAGTGAAGGGACAGGGGGCTACAATGAGCAGTTCTTC. It is translated as CASSEGTGGYNEQFF.

The chain has TRBV28 and TRBJ2-1; the match to TRBD2 covers 8 bases. The V gene end was trimmed by 5 bases and the J gene end by 4 bases; junction bases not matched to a gene: 7. Germline CDR1 and CDR2: MDHEN and SYDVKM. The CDR3 has 15 amino acids. The CDR3 DNA sequence: TGTGCCAGCAGTCGGGGGGGTCAAGAGTACAATGAGCAGTTCTTC. It is translated as CASSRGGQEYNEQFF.

The V call is TRBV5-5, the J call TRBJ2-1, with a tentative D call TRBD2 (5 bases). The V gene's germline CDR1 is SGHKS and CDR2 YYEKEE (reference sequence). V lost 3 bases, J lost 3 bases, and 13 bases lay in between. This CDR3 has 15 amino acids. CDR3 in DNA: TGTGCCAGCAGCTACCGGGAAAGCGGCTACAATGAGCAGTTCTTC. This codes for CASSYRESGYNEQFF. The full variable domain, rest sourced from reference TRBV5-5 and TRBJ2-1, is DAGVTQSPTHLIKTRGQQVTLRCSPISGHKSVSWYQQVLGQGPQFIFQYYEKEERGRGNFPDRFSARQFPNYSSELNVNALLLGDSALYLCASSYRESGYNEQFFGPGTRLTVL.

CDR3 sequence reads: CASSEGSGTDLYGYTF. CDR3 DNA sequence: TGTGCCAGCAGTGAAGGCTCCGGGACAGACCTTTATGGCTACACCTTC. This chain connects TRBV6-1 to TRBJ1-2, with 7 nucleotides matching TRBD1. Trimming removed 1 base from V and 5 bases from J; junction bases left unmatched: 10. Per the germline V gene, CDR1 is MNHNS and CDR2 is SASEGT. This CDR3 contains 16 residues.

The V gene is TRBV7-2, the J gene TRBJ1-5; maybe TRBD1 (5 bases). The CDR3 spans 14 residues. The V gene lost 4 bases and the J gene lost 2 bases, with 9 bases spanning the gap. Germline V lookup: CDR1 SGHTA, CDR2 FQGNSA. The DNA for the CDR3 is TGTGCCAGCAGCTACAGAGGGGGCAATCAGCCCCAGCATTTT. Amino acid sequence: CASSYRGGNQPQHF. Using reference TRBV7-2 and TRBJ1-5 for the parts outside the CDR3, the full variable domain is GAGVSQSPSNKVTEKGKDVELRCDPISGHTALYWYRQSLGQGLEFLIYFQGNSAPDKSGLPSDRFSAERTGGSVSTLTIQRTQQEDSAVYLCASSYRGGNQPQHFGDGTRLSIL.

This clone was seen a few times. The rearrangement links TRBV7-2 to TRBJ2-7; D call uncertain. Germline lookup yields CDR1 SGHTA and CDR2 FQGNSA. The length of the CDR3 is 12 residues. V shed 5 bases and J shed 7 bases, with 12 bases lying between them. The CDR3 protein is CASSTPTREQYF. Here the CDR3 DNA reads TGTGCCAGCAGCACCCCGACCAGGGAGCAGTACTTC.

This chain uses TRBV6-1 with TRBJ2-7, with 12 bases aligning to TRBD1. V lost 4 bases, J lost 6 bases, and 4 bases stayed unmatched. Germline V gives CDR1 MNHNS, CDR2 SASEGT. This CDR3 has 14 residues. The CDR3 here is CASSVGDRGREQYF. DNA of the CDR3: TGTGCCAGCAGTGTGGGGGACAGGGGGCGCGAGCAGTACTTC.

The J gene is TRBJ1-1, the V gene TRBV7-8, with D perhaps matching TRBD1 (6 bases). The CDR3 spans 15 residues. CDR1 and CDR2 (germline): SGHVS, FQNEAQ. V lost 8 bases, J lost 1 base, and 17 bases lay in between. The CDR3 loop reads CASFSSGGGNTEAFF. The CDR3 nucleotides are TGTGCCAGCTTCTCCTCGGGGGGCGGGAACACTGAAGCTTTCTTT.

The gene calls are TRBV7-3 and TRBJ2-2; the D is unclear. V was clipped by 4 bases and J by 4 bases, with 7 bases between them. This CDR3 has 13 amino acids. From germline, CDR1 is SGHTA and CDR2 FQGTGA. The CDR3 spells CASSSDVTGELFF. The CDR3 bases are TGTGCCAGCAGCTCGGACGTCACCGGGGAGCTGTTTTTT. Combining the CDR3 with reference TRBV7-3 and TRBJ2-2 gives the whole variable domain GAGVSQTPSNKVTEKGKYVELRCDPISGHTALYWYRQSLGQGPEFLIYFQGTGAADDSGLPNDRFFAVRPEGSVSTLKIQRTERGDSAVYLCASSSDVTGELFFGEGSRLTVL.

The chain is built from TRBV11-1 and TRBJ2-3; no clear D gene. The V and J ends lost 3 bases and 6 bases respectively, with 7 bases between them. Germline CDR1 is SGHAT and CDR2 is FQDESV (reference sequence). This CDR3 is built from 12 residues. CDR3 residues: CASSFQVDTQYF. In DNA form, the CDR3 reads TGTGCCAGCAGCTTCCAGGTCGATACGCAGTATTTT.

The chain has TRBV7-2 and TRBJ2-1; D gene unclear. Trimming removed 5 bases from V and 6 bases from J, with 14 bases in between. This CDR3 comprises 14 residues. Germline V gives CDR1 SGHTA, CDR2 FQGNSA. CDR3 DNA: TGTGCCAGCAGCCCGTTAGGTACTACCAATGAGCAGTTCTTC. Translation gives CASSPLGTTNEQFF.

This clone was found once. This sequence joins TRBV9 and TRBJ2-2; D might be TRBD1 or TRBD2, each matching 6 bases. The CDR3 is 16 amino acids. Germline assignment: CDR1 SGDLS and CDR2 YYNGEE. Trimming removed 3 bases from V and 6 bases from J, with 18 bases in between. The CDR3 spells CASSAEVGGSAGELFF. The CDR3 coding sequence is TGTGCCAGCAGCGCCGAGGTAGGGGGGTCGGCCGGGGAGCTGTTTTTT.

The chain links TRBV7-8 to TRBJ2-3; TRBD2 matches at 7 bases. J was trimmed by 3 bases and V by 2 bases; bases with no gene match: 5. The CDR3 covers 15 residues. CDR1 and CDR2 from the germline V gene are SGHVS and FQNEAQ. The CDR3 bases are TGTGCCAGCAGCTTACGCGGGGGAAAAACAGATACGCAGTATTTT. This encodes CASSLRGGKTDTQYF.

This clone was seen more than once but under ten times. The chain carries TRBV11-2 and TRBJ2-7; 7 bases fit TRBD1. Per germline, CDR1 SGHAT and CDR2 FQNNGV. Trimming at V came to 5 bases and at J to 11 bases, leaving 12 bases not matched to a gene. This CDR3 is 13 amino acids long. The CDR3 DNA is TGTGCCAGCAGCGGCACGGTTCAGGGGGAAAAGTACTTC. Protein: CASSGTVQGEKYF. Based on the CDR3 plus reference TRBV11-2 and TRBJ2-7, the full variable domain is EAGVAQSPRYKIIEKRQSVAFWCNPISGHATLYWYQQILGQGPKLLIQFQNNGVVDDSQLPKDRFSAERLKGVDSTLKIQPAKLEDSAVYLCASSGTVQGEKYFGPGTRLTVT.

The chain uses TRBV2 and TRBJ2-7; 8 nucleotides match TRBD1. Germline CDR1 reads SNHLY; CDR2 reads FYNNEI. The CDR3 has 16 residues. Here the CDR3 DNA reads TGTCCACTCACCGGGACAGGACCCTCCGACTCCTACGAGCAGTACTTC. Translating it yields CPLTGTGPSDSYEQYF.

This chain uses TRBV19 with TRBJ2-3; D tentatively reads TRBD1 or TRBD2 (5 bases each). V lost 1 base to trimming and J lost 1 base, with 12 bases between them. CDR1 and CDR2 (germline): LNHDA, SQIVND (reference sequence). This CDR3 spans 16 amino acids. CDR3 bases: TGTGCCAGTAGTATAGGCTTCCAGGGAGGCACAGATACGCAGTATTTT. It yields the protein CASSIGFQGGTDTQYF.

This clone was seen only once. The gene calls are TRBV6-5 and TRBJ2-3, with a tentative D call TRBD2 (5 bases). CDR3 length equals 15 residues. Germline V gene data show CDR1 as MNHEY and CDR2 as SVGAGI. The V end was cut by 5 bases, the J end by 4 bases, with 16 bases between. The CDR3 bases are TGTGCCAGCAGTACAAGTGACGGGATCGCAGATACGCAGTATTTT. Translated, it gives CASSTSDGIADTQYF.

The rearrangement links TRBV10-3 to TRBJ1-2, with D hard to call. This CDR3 has 14 residues. Per germline, CDR1 ENHRY and CDR2 SYGVKD. Deletions cut 0 bases from V and 2 bases from J, with 7 bases between. CDR3 coding DNA: TGTGCCATCAGTGAGTCGTCAGGAAACTATGGCTACACCTTC. Its protein is CAISESSGNYGYTF.

The V gene is TRBV7-2, the J gene TRBJ2-7, with 8 nucleotides matching TRBD2. The CDR3 spans 14 residues. Germline V CDR1 and CDR2: SGHTA, FQGNSA. V gave up 3 bases and J gave up 5 bases; unmatched junction bases: 6. This chain's CDR3 is CASSFYRREDEQYF. In DNA form, the CDR3 reads TGTGCCAGCAGCTTTTATCGGCGGGAGGACGAGCAGTACTTC.

This chain uses TRBV7-2 with TRBJ2-3, with D uncertain. This CDR3 is built from 13 residues. CDR1 is SGHTA, CDR2 FQGNSA, per germline. The V end was cut by 2 bases, the J end by 6 bases, with 9 bases between. Here the CDR3 DNA reads TGTGCCAGCAGCTTAATGATCCCTGATACGCAGTATTTT. It specifies CASSLMIPDTQYF.

The chain has TRBV6-6 and TRBJ2-7; TRBD1 or TRBD2 may be the D gene (5 bases each). V lost 6 bases and J lost 2, with 14 bases in between. The CDR3 contains 14 residues. The germline CDR1 and CDR2 sequences are MNHNY and SVGAGI (reference sequence). CDR3 in amino acids: CASSVNRGAYEQYF. CDR3 coding DNA: TGTGCCAGCAGCGTTAACCGGGGCGCCTACGAGCAGTACTTC.

The chain is built from TRBV4-1 and TRBJ2-7; 7 positions agree with TRBD1. Trimming at V came to 2 bases and at J to 4 bases, leaving 8 bases not matched to a gene. CDR3 size: 15 residues. Looked up from germline, CDR1 is MGHRA and CDR2 is YSYEKL. The CDR3 spells CASSQQTGNNYEQYF. In DNA form, the CDR3 reads TGCGCCAGCAGCCAACAGACAGGGAATAATTACGAGCAGTACTTC.